These 8 T cell receptor beta chains were all obtained from the same sample, sequenced in a study of shared clonotypes between healthy human individuals. Sequenced by immunoSEQ multiplex PCR; TCRdb stores in-frame clones only, minus some. The table has approximately 1,500,000 clones, roughly 96% seen once. Sequencing was done on a sample of naive CD4+ T cells sorted from blood. Subset indicated: CD45RA+ positively selected. These receptors were obtained from a man aged 25-45 years in good health.

V is TRBV10-3 and J is TRBJ2-7, with 8 bases fitting TRBD2. The CDR3 runs to 15 residues. Trimming at V came to 0 bases and at J to 6 bases, leaving 7 bases not matched to a gene. The germline gives CDR1 ENHRY, CDR2 SYGVKD. CDR3 DNA sequence: TGTGCCATCAGTGAGTCCATGGGACTAGAGGGCGAGCAGTACTTC. Residues: CAISESMGLEGEQYF.

The V and J genes are TRBV18 and TRBJ2-4; 9 positions match TRBD1. V trimming: 3 bases; J trimming: 3 bases; junction bases outside the gene matches: 15. The CDR3 is made up of 19 amino acids. The V gene's germline CDR1 is KGHSH and CDR2 LQKENI. In DNA, the CDR3 is TGTGCCAGCTCACCTCGGACAGGGGTTAGCGGAGGGCTCAAAAACATTCAGTACTTC. Its translation: CASSPRTGVSGGLKNIQYF.

The chain links TRBV20-1 to TRBJ1-2, with D possibly matching TRBD1 (5 bases). The CDR3 has 11 amino acids. Trimming shortened V by 6 bases and J by 4 bases, and 9 bases separated the two germline ends. Per the germline V gene, CDR1 is DFQATT and CDR2 is SNEGSKA (reference sequence). CDR3 loop: CSAIGTYGYTF. CDR3 bases: TGCAGTGCCATCGGGACCTATGGCTACACCTTC.

This rearrangement joins TRBV5-1 to TRBJ2-1, with 11 bases aligning to TRBD2. Germline CDR1 is SGHRS and CDR2 is YFSETQ. V dropped 3 bases and J dropped 6; count of bases not matched to a gene: 5. The CDR3 extends over 15 amino acids. In DNA form, the CDR3 reads TGCGCCAGCAGCTCTACGGGACTAGCGGTCAATGAGCAGTTCTTC. Translated: CASSSTGLAVNEQFF.

CDR3 residues: CASSPTSSADTQYF. CDR3 coding DNA: TGTGCCAGCAGTCCGACGAGTTCGGCAGATACGCAGTATTTT. This chain uses TRBV2 with TRBJ2-3; D gene unclear. CDR1 is SNHLY, CDR2 FYNNEI, per germline. The CDR3 loop spans 14 amino acids. V dropped 5 bases and J dropped 4 bases, with 13 bases sitting between them.

This clone appeared a single time. The rearrangement links TRBV19 to TRBJ1-1; TRBD1 aligns across 10 bases. The germline CDR1 and CDR2 sequences are LNHDA and SQIVND (reference sequence). V lost 7 bases and J lost 2; bases outside the gene matches: 7. CDR3 size: 15 residues. The CDR3 nucleotides are TGTGCCAGTAAGCCGGGACAGGGGAGAAACACTGAAGCTTTCTTT. This encodes CASKPGQGRNTEAFF.

The V gene is TRBV10-2, the J gene TRBJ2-7; 15 bases line up with TRBD2. This CDR3 spans 17 amino acids. Trimming at V came to 2 bases and at J to 3 bases, leaving 5 bases not matched to a gene. In germline, CDR1 is WSHSY, CDR2 SAAADI. The CDR3 spells CASSEIGTSGRYYEQYF. The CDR3 DNA follows: TGCGCCAGCAGTGAGATCGGGACTAGCGGGAGGTACTACGAGCAGTACTTC.

With regard to this clone: Additional DNA sequences in this sample encode the identical CDR3. The chain recombines TRBV2 with TRBJ2-7; D possibly corresponds to TRBD1 (6 bases). Between the trimmed V and J ends, which lost 6 bases and 0 bases, there was a span of 9 bases. CDR1 and CDR2 from the germline V gene are SNHLY and FYNNEI. CDR3 size: 13 residues. CDR3 protein: CASSADSSYEQYF. In nucleotides, the CDR3 is TGTGCCAGCAGCGCGGACAGCTCCTACGAGCAGTACTTC. Full variable domain (missing parts from reference TRBV2 and TRBJ2-7): EPEVTQTPSHQVTQMGQEVILRCVPISNHLYFYWYRQILGQKVEFLVSFYNNEISEKSEIFDDQFSVERPDGSNFTLKIRSTKLEDSAMYFCASSADSSYEQYFGPGTRLTVT.